This paragraph reports one T cell receptor beta chain. Its antigen is unidentified. With 0 bases clipped from V and 3 bases from J, the junction kept 4 bases outside the gene matches. CDR3 length: 15 amino acids. CDR1 DFQATT and CDR2 SNEGSKA come from the germline V gene (reference sequence). The data derive from a study of identical twins. TCRdb independently ran MiXCR on the 5' RACE reads; one entry per CDR3 protein. Among 1,800,000 or so distinct CDR3 sequences listed, about 30% were seen once. General study findings and limits: Conclusions leaned on cross-sectional statistical analysis and did not track the same donors over time.

The sequence came from a newborn girl in good health. J is TRBJ2-4 and V is TRBV20-1, with 8 bases matching TRBD1. Sequenced input: cord blood. CDR3 region: CSARDLGTGKNIQYF. The CDR3 coding sequence is TGCAGTGCTAGAGATCTAGGGACAGGCAAAAACATTCAGTACTTC.